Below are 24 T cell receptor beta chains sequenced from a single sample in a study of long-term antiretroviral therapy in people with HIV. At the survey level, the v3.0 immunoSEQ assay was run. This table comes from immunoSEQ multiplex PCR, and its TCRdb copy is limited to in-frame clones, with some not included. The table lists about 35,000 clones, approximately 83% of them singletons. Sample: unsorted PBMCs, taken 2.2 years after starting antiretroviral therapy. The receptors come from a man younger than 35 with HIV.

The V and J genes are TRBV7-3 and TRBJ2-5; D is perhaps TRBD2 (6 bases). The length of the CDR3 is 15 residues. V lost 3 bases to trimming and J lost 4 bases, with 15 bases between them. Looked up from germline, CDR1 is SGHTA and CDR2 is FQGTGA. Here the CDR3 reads CASSFGGAWGETQYF. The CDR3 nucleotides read TGTGCCAGCAGCTTCGGAGGGGCCTGGGGAGAGACCCAGTACTTC.

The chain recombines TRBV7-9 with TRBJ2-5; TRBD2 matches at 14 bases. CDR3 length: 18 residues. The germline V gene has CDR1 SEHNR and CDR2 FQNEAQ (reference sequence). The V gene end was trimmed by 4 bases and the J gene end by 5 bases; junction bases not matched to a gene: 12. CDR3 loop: CASSSRLAGGVLHETQYF. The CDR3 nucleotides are TGTGCCAGCAGCTCCCGACTAGCGGGGGGGGTCCTCCATGAGACCCAGTACTTC.

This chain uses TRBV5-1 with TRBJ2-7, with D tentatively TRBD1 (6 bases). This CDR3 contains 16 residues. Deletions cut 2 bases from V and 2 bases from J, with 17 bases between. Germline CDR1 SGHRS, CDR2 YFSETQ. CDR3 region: CASSFGGGQGAYEQYF. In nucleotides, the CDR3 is TGCGCCAGCAGCTTTGGGGGCGGGCAGGGAGCCTACGAGCAGTACTTC.

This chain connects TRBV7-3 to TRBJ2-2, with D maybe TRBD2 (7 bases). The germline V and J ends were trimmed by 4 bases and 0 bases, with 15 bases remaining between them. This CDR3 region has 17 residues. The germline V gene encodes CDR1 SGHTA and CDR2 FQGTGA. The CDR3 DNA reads TGTGCCAGCAGCTCATGGGGGGGGCCCGCGAACACCGGGGAGCTGTTTTTT. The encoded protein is CASSSWGGPANTGELFF.

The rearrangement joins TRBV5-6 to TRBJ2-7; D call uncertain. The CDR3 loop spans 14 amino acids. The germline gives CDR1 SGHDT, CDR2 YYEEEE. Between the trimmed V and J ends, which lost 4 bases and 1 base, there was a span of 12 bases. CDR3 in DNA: TGTGCCAGCAGCCACGGTCCGTTTTCCTACGAGCAGTACTTC. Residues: CASSHGPFSYEQYF.

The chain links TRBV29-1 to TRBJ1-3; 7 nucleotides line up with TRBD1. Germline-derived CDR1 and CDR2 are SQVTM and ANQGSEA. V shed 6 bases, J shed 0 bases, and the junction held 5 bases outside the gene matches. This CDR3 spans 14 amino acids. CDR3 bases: TGCAGCGTGCTGGGACAGAGCTCTGGAAACACCATATATTTT. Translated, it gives CSVLGQSSGNTIYF.

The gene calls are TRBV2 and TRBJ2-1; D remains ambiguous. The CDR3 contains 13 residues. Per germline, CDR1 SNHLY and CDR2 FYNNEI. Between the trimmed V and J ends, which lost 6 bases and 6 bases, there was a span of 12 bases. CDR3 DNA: TGTGCCAGCAGACCCGGGCGGAGCAATGAGCAGTTCTTC. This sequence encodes CASRPGRSNEQFF.

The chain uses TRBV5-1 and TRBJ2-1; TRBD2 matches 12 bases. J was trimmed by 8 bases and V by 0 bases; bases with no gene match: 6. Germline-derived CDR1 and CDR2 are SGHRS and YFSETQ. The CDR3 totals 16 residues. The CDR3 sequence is CASSLVLAGGTDEQFF. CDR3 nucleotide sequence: TGCGCCAGCAGCTTGGTGCTAGCGGGAGGGACGGATGAGCAGTTCTTC.

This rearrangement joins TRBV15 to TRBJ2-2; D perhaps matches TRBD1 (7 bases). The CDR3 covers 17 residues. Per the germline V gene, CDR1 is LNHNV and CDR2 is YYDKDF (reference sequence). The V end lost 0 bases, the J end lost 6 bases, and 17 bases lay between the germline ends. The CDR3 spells CATSRDLRTGGAGELFF. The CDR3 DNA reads TGTGCCACCAGCAGAGATCTAAGGACAGGAGGGGCCGGGGAGCTGTTTTTT.

CDR3 loop: CASSLASEGGRYGYTF. The CDR3 region has the DNA TGTGCCAGCAGCTTAGCCTCGGAGGGGGGGCGCTATGGCTACACCTTC. The V call is TRBV7-9, the J call TRBJ1-2; weak D call: TRBD1 (6 bases). The CDR3 length is 16 residues. The germline V gene has CDR1 SEHNR and CDR2 FQNEAQ (reference sequence). Trimming pared 0 bases from V and 4 bases from J, leaving 15 bases between. The full variable domain, completed using reference TRBV7-9 and TRBJ1-2, is DTGVSQNPRHKITKRGQNVTFRCDPISEHNRLYWYRQTLGQGPEFLTYFQNEAQLEKSRLLSDRFSAERPKGSFSTLEIQRTEQGDSAMYLCASSLASEGGRYGYTFGSGTRLTVV.

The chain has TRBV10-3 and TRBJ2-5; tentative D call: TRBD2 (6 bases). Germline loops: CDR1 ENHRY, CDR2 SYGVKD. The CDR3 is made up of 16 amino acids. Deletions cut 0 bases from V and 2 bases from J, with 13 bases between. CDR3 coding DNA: TGTGCCATCAGTGAGTCGATCTTCGCGGGACAAGAGACCCAGTACTTC. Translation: CAISESIFAGQETQYF.

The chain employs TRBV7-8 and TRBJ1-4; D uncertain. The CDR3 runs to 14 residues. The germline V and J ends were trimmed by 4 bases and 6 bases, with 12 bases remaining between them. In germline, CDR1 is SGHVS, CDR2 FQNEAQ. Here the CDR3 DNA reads TGTGCCAGCAGCTCGGACGAGATTGATGAAAAACTGTTTTTT. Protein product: CASSSDEIDEKLFF.

The CDR3 is CASSQSLAGGYEQYF. DNA of the CDR3: TGCGCCAGCAGCCAATCACTAGCGGGAGGCTACGAGCAGTACTTC. The chain uses TRBV4-1 and TRBJ2-7; 12 nucleotides line up with TRBD2. The CDR3 consists of 15 residues. Per germline, CDR1 MGHRA and CDR2 YSYEKL. Unmatched junction bases numbered 2, after V lost 2 bases and J lost 3 bases.

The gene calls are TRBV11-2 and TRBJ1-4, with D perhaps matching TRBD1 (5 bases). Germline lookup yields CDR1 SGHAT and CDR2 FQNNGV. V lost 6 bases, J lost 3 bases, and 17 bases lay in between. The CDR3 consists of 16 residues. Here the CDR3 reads CASSPFGGQPNEKLFF. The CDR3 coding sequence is TGTGCCAGCAGTCCGTTTGGGGGTCAGCCTAATGAAAAACTGTTTTTT.

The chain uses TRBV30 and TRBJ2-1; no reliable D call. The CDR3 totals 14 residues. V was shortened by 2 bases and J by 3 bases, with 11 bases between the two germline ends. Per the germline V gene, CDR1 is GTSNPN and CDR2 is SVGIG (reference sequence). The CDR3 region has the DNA TGTGCCTGGAGTAAGGACGCGAGCTACAATGAGCAGTTCTTC. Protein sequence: CAWSKDASYNEQFF.

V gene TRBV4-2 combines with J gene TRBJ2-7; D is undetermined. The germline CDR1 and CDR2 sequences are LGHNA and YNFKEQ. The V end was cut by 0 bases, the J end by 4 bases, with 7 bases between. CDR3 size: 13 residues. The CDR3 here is CASSQDSWYEQYF. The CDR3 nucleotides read TGTGCCAGCAGCCAAGATTCATGGTACGAGCAGTACTTC.

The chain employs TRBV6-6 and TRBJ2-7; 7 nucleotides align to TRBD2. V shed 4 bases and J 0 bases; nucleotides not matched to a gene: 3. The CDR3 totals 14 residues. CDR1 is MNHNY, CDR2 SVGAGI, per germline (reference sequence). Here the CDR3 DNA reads TGTGCCAGCAGTTGGGCGGGAGACTCCTACGAGCAGTACTTC. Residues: CASSWAGDSYEQYF.

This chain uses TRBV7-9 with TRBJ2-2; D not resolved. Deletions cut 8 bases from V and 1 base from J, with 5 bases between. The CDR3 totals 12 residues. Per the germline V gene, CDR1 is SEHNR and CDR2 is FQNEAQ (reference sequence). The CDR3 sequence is CASVGNTGELFF. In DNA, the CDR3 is TGTGCCAGCGTGGGGAACACCGGGGAGCTGTTTTTT.

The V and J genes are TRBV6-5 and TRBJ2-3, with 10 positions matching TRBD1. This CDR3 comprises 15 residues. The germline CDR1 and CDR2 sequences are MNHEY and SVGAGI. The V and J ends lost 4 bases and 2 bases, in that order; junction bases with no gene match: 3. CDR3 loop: CASSSGTGDTDTQYF. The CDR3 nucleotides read TGTGCCAGCAGTTCCGGGACAGGGGACACAGATACGCAGTATTTT.

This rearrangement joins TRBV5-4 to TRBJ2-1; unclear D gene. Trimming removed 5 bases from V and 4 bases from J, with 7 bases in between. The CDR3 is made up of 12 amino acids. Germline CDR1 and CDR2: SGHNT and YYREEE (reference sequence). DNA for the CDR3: TGTGCCAGCAGTTACAATTACAATGAGCAGTTCTTC. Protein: CASSYNYNEQFF.

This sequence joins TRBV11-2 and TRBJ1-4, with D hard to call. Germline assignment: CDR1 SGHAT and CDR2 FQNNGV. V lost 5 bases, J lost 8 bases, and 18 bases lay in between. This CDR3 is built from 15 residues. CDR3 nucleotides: TGTGCCAGCAGCCCCCGGCCAAACTCCGAGGAAAAACTGTTTTTT. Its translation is CASSPRPNSEEKLFF.

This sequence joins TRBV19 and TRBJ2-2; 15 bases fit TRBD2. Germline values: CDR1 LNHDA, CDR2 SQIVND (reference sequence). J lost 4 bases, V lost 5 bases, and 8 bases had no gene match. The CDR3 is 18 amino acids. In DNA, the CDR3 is TGTGCCAGTAGTGCCCCCGGACTAGCGGGAGGGCGCACCGGGGAGCTGTTTTTT. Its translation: CASSAPGLAGGRTGELFF. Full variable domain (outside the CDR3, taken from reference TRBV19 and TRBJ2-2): DGGITQSPKYLFRKEGQNVTLSCEQNLNHDAMYWYRQDPGQGLRLIYYSQIVNDFQKGDIAEGYSVSREKKESFPLTVTSAQKNPTAFYLCASSAPGLAGGRTGELFFGEGSRLTVL.

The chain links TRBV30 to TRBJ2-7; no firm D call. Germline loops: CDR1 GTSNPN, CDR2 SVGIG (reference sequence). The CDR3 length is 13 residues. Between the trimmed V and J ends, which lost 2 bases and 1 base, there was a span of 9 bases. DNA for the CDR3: TGTGCCTGGAGTCGGATAGGGTCCTACGAGCAGTACTTC. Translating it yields CAWSRIGSYEQYF.

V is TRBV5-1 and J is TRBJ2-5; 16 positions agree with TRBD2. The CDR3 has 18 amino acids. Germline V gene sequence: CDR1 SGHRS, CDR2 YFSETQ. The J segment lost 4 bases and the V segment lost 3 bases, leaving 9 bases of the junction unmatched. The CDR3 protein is CASSWAGGTSGRGETQYF. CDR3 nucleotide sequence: TGCGCCAGCAGCTGGGCCGGGGGGACTAGCGGGAGGGGAGAGACCCAGTACTTC.